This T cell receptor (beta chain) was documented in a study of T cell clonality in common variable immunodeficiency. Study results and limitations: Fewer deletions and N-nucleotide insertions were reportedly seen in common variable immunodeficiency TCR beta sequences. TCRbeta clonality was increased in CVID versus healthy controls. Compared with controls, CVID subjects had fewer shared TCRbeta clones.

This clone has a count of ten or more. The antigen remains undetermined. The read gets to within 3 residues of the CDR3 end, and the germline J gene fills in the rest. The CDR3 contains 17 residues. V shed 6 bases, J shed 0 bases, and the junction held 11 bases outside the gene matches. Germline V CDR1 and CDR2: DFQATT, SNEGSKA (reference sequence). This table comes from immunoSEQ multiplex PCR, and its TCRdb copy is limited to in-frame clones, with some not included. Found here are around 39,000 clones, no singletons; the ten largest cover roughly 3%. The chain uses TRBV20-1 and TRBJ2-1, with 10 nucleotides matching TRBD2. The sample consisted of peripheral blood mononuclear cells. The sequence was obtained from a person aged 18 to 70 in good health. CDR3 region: CSATTGTSARSYNEQFF. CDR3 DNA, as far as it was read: TGCAGTGCCACAACCGGGACTAGCGCCCGCTCCTACAATGAG.